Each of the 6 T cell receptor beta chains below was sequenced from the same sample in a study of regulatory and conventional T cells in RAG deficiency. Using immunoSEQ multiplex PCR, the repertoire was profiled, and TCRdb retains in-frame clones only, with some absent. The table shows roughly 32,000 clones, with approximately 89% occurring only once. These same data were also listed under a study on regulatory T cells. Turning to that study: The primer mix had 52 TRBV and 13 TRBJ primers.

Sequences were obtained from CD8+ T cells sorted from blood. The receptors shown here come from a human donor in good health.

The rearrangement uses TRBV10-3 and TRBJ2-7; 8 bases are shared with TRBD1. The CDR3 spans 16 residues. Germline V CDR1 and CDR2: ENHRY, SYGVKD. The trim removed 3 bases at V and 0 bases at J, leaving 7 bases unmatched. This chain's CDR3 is CAISDPGQGSSYEQYF. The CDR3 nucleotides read TGTGCCATCAGTGATCCCGGACAGGGCAGCTCCTACGAGCAGTACTTC.

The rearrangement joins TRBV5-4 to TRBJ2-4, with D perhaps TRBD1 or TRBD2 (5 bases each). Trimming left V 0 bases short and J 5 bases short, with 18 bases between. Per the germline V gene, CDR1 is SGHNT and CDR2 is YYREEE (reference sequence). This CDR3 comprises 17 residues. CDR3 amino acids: CASSLELLRGPENIQYF. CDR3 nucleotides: TGTGCCAGCAGCTTGGAGCTTTTGAGGGGTCCTGAAAACATTCAGTACTTC.

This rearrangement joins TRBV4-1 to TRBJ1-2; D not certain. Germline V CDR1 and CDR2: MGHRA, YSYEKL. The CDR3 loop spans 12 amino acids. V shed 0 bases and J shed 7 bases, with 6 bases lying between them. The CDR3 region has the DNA TGCGCCAGCAGCCAAGATAGGGCTGGCTACACCTTC. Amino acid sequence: CASSQDRAGYTF.

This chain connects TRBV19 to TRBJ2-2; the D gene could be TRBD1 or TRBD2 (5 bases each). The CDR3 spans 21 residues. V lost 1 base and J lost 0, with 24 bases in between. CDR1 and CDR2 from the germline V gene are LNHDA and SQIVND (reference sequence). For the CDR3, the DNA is TGTGCCAGTAGTATAGGGCTAGTGGATCGGGACCTTCACGCGAACACCGGGGAGCTGTTTTTT. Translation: CASSIGLVDRDLHANTGELFF.

CDR3 in amino acids: CASRDALGGRSYNEQFF. Here the CDR3 DNA reads TGTGCCAGCAGGGACGCCCTGGGGGGACGATCCTACAATGAGCAGTTCTTC. The rearrangement joins TRBV13 to TRBJ2-1; D may be TRBD2 (6 bases). Between the trimmed V and J ends, which lost 6 bases and 1 base, there was a span of 19 bases. Germline V gives CDR1 PRHDT, CDR2 FYEKMQ (reference sequence). This CDR3 has 17 residues.

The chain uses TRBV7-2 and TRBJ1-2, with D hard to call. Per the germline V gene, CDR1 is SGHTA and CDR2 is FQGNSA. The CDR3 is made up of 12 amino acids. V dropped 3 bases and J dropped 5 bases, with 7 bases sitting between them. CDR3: CASSLRLYGYTF. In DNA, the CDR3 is TGTGCCAGCAGCTTGAGATTATATGGCTACACCTTC.